This T cell receptor (beta chain) was identified in a study of T-cell memory formation after mild COVID-19. TCRdb used MiXCR to reprocess the 5' RACE reads, holding one entry per CDR3 protein. The table shows hundreds of thousands of distinct CDR3 sequences, with more than 20% occurring only once. This clonotype was detected many times. V gave up 8 bases and J gave up 5 bases, with 9 bases separating them. The V gene's germline CDR1 is SEHNR and CDR2 FQNEAQ (reference sequence). The CDR3 length is 12 residues. The sample was PBMCs or a T cell subset sorted from them (not recorded which). The clonotype originates from a man between 18 and 29 years old who had mild COVID-19 (a few samples of this study predate the infection). Cell type and time point are not known. This rearrangement joins TRBV7-9 to TRBJ2-2; D might be TRBD2 (5 bases). CDR3 amino acids: CASLSGTGELFF. In nucleotides, the CDR3 is TGTGCCAGCCTTTCGGGGACCGGGGAGCTGTTTTTT.